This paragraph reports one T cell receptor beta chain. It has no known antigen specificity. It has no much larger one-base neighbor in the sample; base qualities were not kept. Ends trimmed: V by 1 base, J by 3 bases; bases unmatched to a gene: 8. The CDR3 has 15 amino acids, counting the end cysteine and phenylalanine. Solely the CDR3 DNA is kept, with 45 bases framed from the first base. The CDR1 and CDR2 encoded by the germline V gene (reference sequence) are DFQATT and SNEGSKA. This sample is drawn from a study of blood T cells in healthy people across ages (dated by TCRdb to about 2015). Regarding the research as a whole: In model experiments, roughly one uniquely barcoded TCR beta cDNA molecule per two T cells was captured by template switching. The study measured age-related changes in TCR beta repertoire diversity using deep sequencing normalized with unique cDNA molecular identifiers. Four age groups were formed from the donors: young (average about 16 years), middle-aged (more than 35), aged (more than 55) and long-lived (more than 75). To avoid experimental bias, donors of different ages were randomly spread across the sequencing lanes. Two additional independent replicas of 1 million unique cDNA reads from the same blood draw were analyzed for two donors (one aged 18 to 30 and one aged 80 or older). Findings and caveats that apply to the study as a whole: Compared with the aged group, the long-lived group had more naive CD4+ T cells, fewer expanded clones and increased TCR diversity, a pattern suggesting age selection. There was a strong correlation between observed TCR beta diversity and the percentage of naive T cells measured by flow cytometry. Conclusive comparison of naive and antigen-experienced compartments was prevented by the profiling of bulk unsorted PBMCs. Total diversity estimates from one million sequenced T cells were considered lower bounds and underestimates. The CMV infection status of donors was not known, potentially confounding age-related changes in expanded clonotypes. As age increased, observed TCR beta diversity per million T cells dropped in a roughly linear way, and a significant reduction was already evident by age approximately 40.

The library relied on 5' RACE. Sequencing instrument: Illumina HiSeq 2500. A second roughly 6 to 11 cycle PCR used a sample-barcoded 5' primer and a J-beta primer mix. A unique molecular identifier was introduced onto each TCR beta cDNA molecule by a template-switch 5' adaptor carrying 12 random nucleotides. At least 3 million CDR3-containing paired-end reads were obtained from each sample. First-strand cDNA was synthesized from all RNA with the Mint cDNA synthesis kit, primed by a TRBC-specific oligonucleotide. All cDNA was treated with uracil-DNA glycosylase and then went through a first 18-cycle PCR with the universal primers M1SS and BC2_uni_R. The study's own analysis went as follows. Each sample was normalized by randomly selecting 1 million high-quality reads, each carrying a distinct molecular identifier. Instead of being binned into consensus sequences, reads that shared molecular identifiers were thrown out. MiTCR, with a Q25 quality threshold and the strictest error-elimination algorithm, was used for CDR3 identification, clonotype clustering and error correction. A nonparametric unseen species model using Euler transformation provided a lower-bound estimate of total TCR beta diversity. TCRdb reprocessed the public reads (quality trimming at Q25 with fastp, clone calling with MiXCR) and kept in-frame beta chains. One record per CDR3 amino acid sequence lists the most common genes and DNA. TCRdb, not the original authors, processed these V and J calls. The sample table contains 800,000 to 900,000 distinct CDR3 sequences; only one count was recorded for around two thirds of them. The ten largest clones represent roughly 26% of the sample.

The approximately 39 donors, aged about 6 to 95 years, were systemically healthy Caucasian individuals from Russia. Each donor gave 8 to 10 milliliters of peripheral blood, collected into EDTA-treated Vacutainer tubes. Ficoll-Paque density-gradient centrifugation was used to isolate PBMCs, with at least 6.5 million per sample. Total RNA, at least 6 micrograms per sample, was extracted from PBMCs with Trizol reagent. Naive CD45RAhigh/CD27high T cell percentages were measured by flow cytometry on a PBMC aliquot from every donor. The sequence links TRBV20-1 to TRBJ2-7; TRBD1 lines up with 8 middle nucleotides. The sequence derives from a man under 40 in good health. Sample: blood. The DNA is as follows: TGCAGTGCTAGAGGGGATACCGGGACAGGCTACGAGCAGTACTTC. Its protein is CSARGDTGTGYEQYF.